The entry below describes one TCR beta chain. The V segment lost 5 bases and the J segment 1 base; nucleotides outside the gene matches: 3. The CDR3 runs to 14 residues. From germline, CDR1 is MDHEN and CDR2 SYDVKM. The patients had localized lung adenocarcinoma, a non-small cell subtype. The sample is drawn from a study of CD4 and CD8 cells across lung adenocarcinoma regions. TCRdb fed the PCR reads into MiXCR, producing one record per CDR3 protein. The sample lists around 20,000 distinct CDR3 sequences; roughly half were seen once. The source of this sequence is a female donor with lung adenocarcinoma. The CD4 and CD8 labels of this study may be unreliable. The chain combines TRBV28 with TRBJ2-5; 8 bases are a match to TRBD1. The sample consisted of CD8+ T cells from the center of a lung tumor. CDR3 protein: CASSETGAQETQYF. In DNA, the CDR3 is TGTGCCAGCAGTGAGACAGGGGCCCAAGAGACCCAGTACTTC.